A single TCR beta chain is shown here with its context. The sample comes from a study of blood T cell repertoires in COVID-19. Study-wide background: Sites in the United States, Italy and Spain provided acute and convalescent COVID-19 samples. PBMCs, B-cell-depleted T cells, or T cells provided the cDNA or gDNA that made up the material.

Original processing notes: Amplification of reference gene primers provided the estimated nucleated cell counts. The repertoire was sequenced with immunoSEQ multiplex PCR; TCRdb's copy has only in-frame clones and lacks some. V and J calls and clone size are copied from that table; D and trimming were computed from the DNA. The sample yields some 350,000 clones, about 83% seen once. The CDR3 loop spans 14 amino acids. With 4 bases clipped from V and 3 bases from J, the junction kept 2 bases outside the gene matches. CDR1 is SGHVS, CDR2 FNYEAQ, per germline. The chain combines TRBV7-6 with TRBJ1-5, with 8 bases aligning to TRBD1. Sequencing used peripheral blood. The origin of this receptor is a man aged 25-40 years with active or convalescent COVID-19. The CDR3 loop reads CASSSGGFNQPQHF. The DNA for the CDR3 is TGTGCCAGCAGCTCAGGGGGCTTCAATCAGCCCCAGCATTTT. Full variable domain (missing parts from reference TRBV7-6 and TRBJ1-5): GAGVSQSPRYKVTKRGQDVALRCDPISGHVSLYWYRQALGQGPEFLTYFNYEAQQDKSGLPNDRFSAERPEGSISTLTIQRTEQRDSAMYRCASSSGGFNQPQHFGDGTRLSIL.